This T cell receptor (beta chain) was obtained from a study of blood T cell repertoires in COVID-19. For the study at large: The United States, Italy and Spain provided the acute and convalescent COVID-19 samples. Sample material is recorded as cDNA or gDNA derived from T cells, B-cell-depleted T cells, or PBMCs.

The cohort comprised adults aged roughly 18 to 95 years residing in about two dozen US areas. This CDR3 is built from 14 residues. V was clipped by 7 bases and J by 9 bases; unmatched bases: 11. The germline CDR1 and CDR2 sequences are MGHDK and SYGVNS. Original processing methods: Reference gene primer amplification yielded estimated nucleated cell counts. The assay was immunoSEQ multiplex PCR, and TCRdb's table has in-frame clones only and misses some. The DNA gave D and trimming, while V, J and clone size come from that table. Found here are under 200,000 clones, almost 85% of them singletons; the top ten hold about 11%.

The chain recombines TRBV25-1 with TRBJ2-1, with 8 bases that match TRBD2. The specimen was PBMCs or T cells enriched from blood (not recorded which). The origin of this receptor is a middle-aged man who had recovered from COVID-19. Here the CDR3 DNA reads TGTGCCAGCACTCTGGCGGGAGGCTTGGTTGAGCAGTTCTTC. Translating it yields CASTLAGGLVEQFF.